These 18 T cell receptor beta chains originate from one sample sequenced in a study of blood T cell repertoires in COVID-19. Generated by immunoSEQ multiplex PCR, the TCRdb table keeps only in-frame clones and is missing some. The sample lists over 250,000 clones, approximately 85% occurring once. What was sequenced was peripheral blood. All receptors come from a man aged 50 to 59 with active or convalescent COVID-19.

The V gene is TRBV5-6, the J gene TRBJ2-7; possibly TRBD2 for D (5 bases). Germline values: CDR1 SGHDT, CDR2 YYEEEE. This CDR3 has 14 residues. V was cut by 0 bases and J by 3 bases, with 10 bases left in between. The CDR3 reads CASSLEAEIYEQYF. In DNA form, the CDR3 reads TGTGCCAGCAGCTTGGAAGCGGAGATCTACGAGCAGTACTTC. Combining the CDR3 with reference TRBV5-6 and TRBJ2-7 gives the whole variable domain DAGVTQSPTHLIKTRGQQVTLRCSPKSGHDTVSWYQQALGQGPQFIFQYYEEEERQRGNFPDRFSGHQFPNYSSELNVNALLLGDSALYLCASSLEAEIYEQYFGPGTRLTVT.

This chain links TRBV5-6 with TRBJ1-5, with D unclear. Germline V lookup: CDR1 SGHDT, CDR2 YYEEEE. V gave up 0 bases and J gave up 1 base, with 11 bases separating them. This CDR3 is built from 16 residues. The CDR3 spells CASSLGGVGSNQPQHF. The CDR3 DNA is TGTGCCAGCAGCTTGGGCGGGGTGGGGAGCAATCAGCCCCAGCATTTT.

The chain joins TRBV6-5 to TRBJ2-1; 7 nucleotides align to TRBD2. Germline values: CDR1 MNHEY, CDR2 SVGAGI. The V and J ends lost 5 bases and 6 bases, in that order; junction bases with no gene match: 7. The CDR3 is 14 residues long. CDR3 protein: CASSIQLASNEQFF. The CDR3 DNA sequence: TGTGCCAGCAGTATCCAACTAGCGTCCAATGAGCAGTTCTTC.

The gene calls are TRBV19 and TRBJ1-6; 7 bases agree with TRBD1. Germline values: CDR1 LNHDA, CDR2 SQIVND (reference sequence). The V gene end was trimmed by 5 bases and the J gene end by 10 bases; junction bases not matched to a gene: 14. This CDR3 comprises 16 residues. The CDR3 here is CASSLNYRGRYSPLHF. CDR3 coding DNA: TGTGCCAGTAGTCTAAACTACAGGGGAAGGTACTCACCCCTCCACTTT.

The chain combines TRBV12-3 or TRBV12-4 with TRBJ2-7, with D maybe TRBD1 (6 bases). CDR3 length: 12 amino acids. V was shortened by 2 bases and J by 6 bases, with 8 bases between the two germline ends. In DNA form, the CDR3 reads TGTGCCAGCAGTTTACACAGGGCCGAGCAGTACTTC. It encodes CASSLHRAEQYF.

CDR3 amino acids: CSVAQLANTGELFF. CDR3 DNA: TGCAGCGTTGCCCAACTAGCTAACACCGGGGAGCTGTTTTTT. This sequence joins TRBV29-1 and TRBJ2-2; possibly TRBD2 for D (6 bases). Per germline, CDR1 SQVTM and CDR2 ANQGSEA. V dropped 4 bases and J dropped 2 bases, with 11 bases sitting between them. The CDR3 has 14 residues.

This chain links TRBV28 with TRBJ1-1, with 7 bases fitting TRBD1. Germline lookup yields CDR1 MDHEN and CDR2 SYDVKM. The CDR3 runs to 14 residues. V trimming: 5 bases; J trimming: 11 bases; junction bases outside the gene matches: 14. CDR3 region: CASSPYGRSRGAFF. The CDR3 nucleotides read TGTGCCAGCAGTCCCTACGGGCGGAGCAGGGGGGCTTTCTTT.

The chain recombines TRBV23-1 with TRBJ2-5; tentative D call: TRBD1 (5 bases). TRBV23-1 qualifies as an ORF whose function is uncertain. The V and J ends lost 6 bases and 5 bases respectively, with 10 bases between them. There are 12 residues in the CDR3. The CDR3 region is CASRQGMETQYF. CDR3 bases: TGCGCCAGCAGGCAGGGAATGGAGACCCAGTACTTC.

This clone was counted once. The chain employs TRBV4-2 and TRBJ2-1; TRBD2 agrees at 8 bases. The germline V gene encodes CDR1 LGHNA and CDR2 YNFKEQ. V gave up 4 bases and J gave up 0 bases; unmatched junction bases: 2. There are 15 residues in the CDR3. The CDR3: CASSPSGSSYNEQFF. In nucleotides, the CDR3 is TGTGCCAGCAGCCCCAGCGGGAGCTCCTACAATGAGCAGTTCTTC.

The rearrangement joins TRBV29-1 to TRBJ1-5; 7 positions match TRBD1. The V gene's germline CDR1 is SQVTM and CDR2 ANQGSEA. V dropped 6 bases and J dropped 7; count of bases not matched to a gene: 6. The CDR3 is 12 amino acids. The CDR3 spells CSVRDSDQPQHF. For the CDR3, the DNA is TGCAGCGTCCGGGACAGTGACCAGCCCCAGCATTTT.

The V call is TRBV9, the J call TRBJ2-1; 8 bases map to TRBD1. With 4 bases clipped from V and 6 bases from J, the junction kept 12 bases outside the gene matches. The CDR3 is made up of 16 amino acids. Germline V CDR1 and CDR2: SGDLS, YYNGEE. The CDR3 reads CASSTPQGAPFNEQFF. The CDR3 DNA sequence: TGTGCCAGCAGCACCCCTCAGGGGGCCCCATTCAATGAGCAGTTCTTC.

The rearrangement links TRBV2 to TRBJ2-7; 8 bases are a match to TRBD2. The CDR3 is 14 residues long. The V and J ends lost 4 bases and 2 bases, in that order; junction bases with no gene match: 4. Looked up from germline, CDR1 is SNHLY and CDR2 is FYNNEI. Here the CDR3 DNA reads TGTGCCAGCAGTGCGGGACTAGAGACCTACGAGCAGTACTTC. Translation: CASSAGLETYEQYF.

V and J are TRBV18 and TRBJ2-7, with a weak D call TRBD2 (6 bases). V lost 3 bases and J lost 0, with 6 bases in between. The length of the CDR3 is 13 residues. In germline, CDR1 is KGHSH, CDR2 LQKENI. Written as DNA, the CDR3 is TGTGCCAGCTCACCGGGACTCTCCTACGAGCAGTACTTC. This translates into CASSPGLSYEQYF.

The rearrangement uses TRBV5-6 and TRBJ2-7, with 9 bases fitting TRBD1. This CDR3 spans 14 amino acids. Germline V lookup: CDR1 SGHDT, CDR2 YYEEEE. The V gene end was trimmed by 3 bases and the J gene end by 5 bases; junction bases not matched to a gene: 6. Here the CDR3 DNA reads TGTGCCAGCAGCTCCGGGACAGGGAGGGACGAGCAGTACTTC. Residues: CASSSGTGRDEQYF.

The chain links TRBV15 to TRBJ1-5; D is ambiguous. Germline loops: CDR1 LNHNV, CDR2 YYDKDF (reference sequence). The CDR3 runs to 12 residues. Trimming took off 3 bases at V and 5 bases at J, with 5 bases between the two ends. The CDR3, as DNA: TGTGCCACCAGCAGGGTAGATCAGCCCCAGCATTTT. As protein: CATSRVDQPQHF.

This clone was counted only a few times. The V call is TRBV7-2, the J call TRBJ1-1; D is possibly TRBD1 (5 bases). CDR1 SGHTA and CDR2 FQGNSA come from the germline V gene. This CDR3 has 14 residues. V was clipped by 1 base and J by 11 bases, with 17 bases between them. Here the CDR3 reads CASSLGGRESSAFF. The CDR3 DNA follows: TGTGCCAGCAGCTTAGGAGGCAGGGAAAGTTCTGCTTTCTTT.

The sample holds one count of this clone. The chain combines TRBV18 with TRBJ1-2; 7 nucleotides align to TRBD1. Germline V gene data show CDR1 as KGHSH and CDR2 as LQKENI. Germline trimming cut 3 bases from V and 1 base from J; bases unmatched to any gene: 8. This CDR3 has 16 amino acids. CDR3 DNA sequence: TGTGCCAGCTCACCTTTCGACAGGGCCGGTAACTATGGCTACACCTTC. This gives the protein CASSPFDRAGNYGYTF.

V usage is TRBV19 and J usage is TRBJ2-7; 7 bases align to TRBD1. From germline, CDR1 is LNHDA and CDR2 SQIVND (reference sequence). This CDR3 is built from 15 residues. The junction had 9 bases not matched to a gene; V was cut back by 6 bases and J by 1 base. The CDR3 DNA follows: TGTGCCAGTAGGGCAACCGGGACAGCATCCTACGAGCAGTACTTC. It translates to CASRATGTASYEQYF.